This is a list of T cell receptor beta chains from one sample in a study of blood T cell repertoires in COVID-19. Some clones are missing from TCRdb's copy, which holds only in-frame ones; the method was immunoSEQ multiplex PCR. The sample consists of tens of thousands of clones, more than 75% of them appearing once. Sequencing used peripheral blood. These receptors all come from an elderly woman with active COVID-19. The CDR3 runs from the conserved cysteine through the conserved F or W. The D gene is left open where the match is weak. The size of a clone is reported for some rows only, either as once, few or many, or as a class for expanded clones.

TRBD1	few	TRBJ1-6	TRBV18	CASSATPGGGSPLHF	TGTGCCAGCTCAGCCACCCCAGGGGGCGGTTCACCCCTCCACTTT
NA	NA	TRBJ1-3	TRBV7-2	CASSLANRVRSGNTIYF	TGTGCCAGCAGCTTAGCGAACAGGGTTCGTTCTGGAAACACCATATATTTT
NA	NA	TRBJ1-2	TRBV27	CASILHPPGYGYTF	TGTGCCAGCATCCTACACCCACCGGGCTATGGCTACACCTTC
NA	NA	TRBJ1-5	TRBV5-5	CASSLWGGSNQPQHF	TGTGCCAGCAGCTTGTGGGGCGGTAGCAATCAGCCCCAGCATTTT
NA	NA	TRBJ1-5	TRBV7-2	CASSLHRRGVSNQPQHF	TGTGCCAGCAGCTTACACAGGCGGGGGGTGAGCAATCAGCCCCAGCATTTT
TRBD1	once	TRBJ1-2	TRBV5-8	CASSLVGQAPMDTF	TGTGCCAGCAGCTTGGTGGGACAGGCGCCAATGGATACCTTC
NA	NA	TRBJ2-3	TRBV4-1	CASSQGADTQYF	TGCGCCAGCAGCCAAGGAGCGGATACGCAGTATTTT
NA	NA	TRBJ1-1	TRBV6-5	CASSYADINTEAFF	TGTGCCAGCAGTTACGCAGACATAAACACTGAAGCTTTCTTT
NA	NA	TRBJ1-1	TRBV2	CASSLSLNTRITMNTEAFF	TGTGCCAGCAGCCTCTCCCTCAACACCCGAATAACCATGAACACTGAAGCTTTCTTT
TRBD1	NA	TRBJ2-5	TRBV11-3	CTSSLGTVQETQYF	TGTACCAGCAGCCTCGGGACAGTCCAAGAGACCCAGTACTTC
NA	NA	TRBJ2-2	TRBV3-1/TRBV3-2	CASSHSGELFF	TGTGCCAGCAGCCATTCGGGGGAGCTGTTTTTT
NA	NA	TRBJ2-7	TRBV11-2	CASRGEAEGGEQYF	TGTGCCAGCAGAGGAGAGGCGGAGGGGGGGGAGCAGTACTTC
TRBD1	NA	TRBJ1-5	TRBV28	CASSFPQGALTQRHF	TGTGCCAGCAGTTTTCCACAGGGGGCGTTAACTCAAAGGCATTTT
TRBD2	NA	TRBJ2-5	TRBV5-5	CASSRLADGTQYF	TGTGCCAGCAGCAGACTAGCCGACGGGACCCAGTACTTC
NA	NA	TRBJ2-3	TRBV7-6	CASSLARVPTSTDTQYF	TGTGCCAGCAGCTTAGCCCGGGTCCCAACCTCCACAGATACGCAGTATTTT
TRBD1	NA	TRBJ2-3	TRBV19	CASMGQGAKQYF	TGTGCCAGTATGGGACAGGGGGCGAAGCAGTATTTT
TRBD1	NA	TRBJ2-7	TRBV5-4	CASSLGQGDYEQYF	TGTGCCAGCAGCTTAGGACAGGGGGACTACGAGCAGTACTTC
TRBD2	few	TRBJ2-7	TRBV6-5	CASSRTAGVNEQYF	TGTGCCAGCAGTAGGACGGCGGGGGTTAACGAGCAGTACTTC
NA	NA	TRBJ1-1	TRBV3-1/TRBV3-2	CASSQDHEVGEEKVNTEAFF	TGTGCCAGCAGCCAAGATCATGAGGTAGGGGAGGAGAAGGTGAACACTGAAGCTTTCTTT
TRBD2	NA	TRBJ2-3	TRBV2	CASSSGLADYTDTQYF	TGTGCCAGCAGCTCGGGACTAGCGGACTACACAGATACGCAGTATTTT
TRBD1	once	TRBJ2-7	TRBV10-3	CAIRTGQSYEQYF	TGTGCCATCAGGACAGGGCAATCCTACGAGCAGTACTTC
NA	NA	TRBJ2-7	TRBV5-1	CASTQSDRDSYEQYF	TGCGCCAGCACCCAATCAGACAGAGACTCCTACGAGCAGTACTTC
NA	NA	TRBJ2-7	TRBV7-3	CASSLRDGYEQYF	TGTGCCAGCAGCCTGCGGGACGGCTACGAGCAGTACTTC
NA	NA	TRBJ2-7	TRBV21-1	CASRLRRARVEQYF	TGTGCCAGCAGATTACGGAGGGCCCGGGTCGAGCAGTACTTC